This T cell receptor beta chain is from a study of blood T cell repertoires in COVID-19. The overall study: COVID-19 samples, acute and convalescent, were from the United States, Italy and Spain. In each case, the material was cDNA or gDNA derived from T cells, B-cell-depleted T cells, or PBMCs.

On this clone: The identical CDR3 is also encoded by other nucleotide sequences in the sample.

Per the study methods: From reference gene primer amplification, estimates of nucleated cell counts were derived. The repertoire was sequenced with immunoSEQ multiplex PCR; TCRdb's copy has only in-frame clones and lacks some. D and trimming come from the DNA, and the V and J calls and clone size come from that table. This table has more than 50,000 clones, around 86% appearing once. The germline gives CDR1 SGHRS, CDR2 YFSETQ. V lost 1 base, J lost 0 bases, and 4 bases lay in between. The CDR3 is made up of 13 amino acids. The sequence came from a woman aged 55-70 years with acute or convalescent COVID-19. The gene calls are TRBV5-1 and TRBJ1-1; D unresolved. Sequenced sample: peripheral blood. In nucleotides, the CDR3 is TGCGCCAGCAGCTTGACAGTGAACACTGAAGCTTTCTTT. Translated, it gives CASSLTVNTEAFF.